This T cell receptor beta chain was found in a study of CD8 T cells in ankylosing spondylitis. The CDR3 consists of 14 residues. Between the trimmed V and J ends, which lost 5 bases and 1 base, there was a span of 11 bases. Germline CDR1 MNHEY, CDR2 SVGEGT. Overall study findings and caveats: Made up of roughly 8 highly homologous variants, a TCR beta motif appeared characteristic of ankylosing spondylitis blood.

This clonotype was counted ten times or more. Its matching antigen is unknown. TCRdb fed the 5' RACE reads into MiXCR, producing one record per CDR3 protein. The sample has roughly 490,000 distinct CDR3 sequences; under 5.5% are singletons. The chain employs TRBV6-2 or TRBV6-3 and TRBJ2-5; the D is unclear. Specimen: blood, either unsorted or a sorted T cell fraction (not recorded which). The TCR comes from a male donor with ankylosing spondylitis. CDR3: CASSSRTGQETQYF. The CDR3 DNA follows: TGTGCCAGCAGTAGCCGGACGGGCCAAGAGACCCAGTACTTC.